These 21 T cell receptor beta chains originate from one sample sequenced in a study of blood T cell repertoires in COVID-19 (TCRdb year 2020). Library preparation used the immunoSEQ multiplex PCR assay. The table comes from immuneACCESS by way of TCRdb, which keeps in-frame sequences with V and J called. Part of the clones is missing from these tables; in studies checked, under half for an unresolved V gene and the rest for unknown reasons. In this sample the table shows about 300,000 clones, 70% to 90% of which occur a single time. 8.5% to 12% of the sample is in the top ten clones. The sample comprised PBMCs or T cells enriched from blood (not recorded which). The receptors shown here come from a woman aged 18-35 years who had recovered from COVID-19.

The genes are TRBV5-1 and TRBJ1-1, with a tentative D call TRBD1 (6 bases). The CDR3 runs to 16 residues. Germline V lookup: CDR1 SGHRS, CDR2 YFSETQ. V was pared by 0 bases and J by 0 bases, with 12 bases between. The CDR3 region is CASSLGHRVLNTEAFF. CDR3 nucleotides: TGCGCCAGCAGCTTGGGGCACAGGGTATTGAACACTGAAGCTTTCTTT.

The chain links TRBV19 to TRBJ1-5, with TRBD1 identical over 8 bases. Germline V gives CDR1 LNHDA, CDR2 SQIVND (reference sequence). V lost 4 bases and J lost 4; bases outside the gene matches: 6. The CDR3 loop spans 15 amino acids. CDR3 region: CASSTGTGFNQPQHF. CDR3 DNA sequence: TGTGCCAGTAGTACCGGGACAGGTTTTAATCAGCCCCAGCATTTT. The whole variable domain, remainder taken from reference TRBV19 and TRBJ1-5, is DGGITQSPKYLFRKEGQNVTLSCEQNLNHDAMYWYRQDPGQGLRLIYYSQIVNDFQKGDIAEGYSVSREKKESFPLTVTSAQKNPTAFYLCASSTGTGFNQPQHFGDGTRLSIL.

CDR3 region: CASSLDRGYEQYF. CDR3 coding DNA: TGCGCCAGCAGCTTGGACAGGGGCTACGAGCAGTACTTC. This rearrangement joins TRBV5-1 to TRBJ2-7; 7 bases match TRBD1. The V gene's germline CDR1 is SGHRS and CDR2 YFSETQ. The V segment lost 0 bases and the J segment 3 bases; nucleotides outside the gene matches: 0. CDR3 size: 13 residues.

This chain connects TRBV6-6 to TRBJ1-3; TRBD1 matches at 8 bases. There are 15 residues in the CDR3. The V gene end was trimmed by 0 bases and the J gene end by 2 bases; junction bases not matched to a gene: 0. Germline V gene sequence: CDR1 MNHNY, CDR2 SVGAGI (reference sequence). CDR3 loop: CASSYSQGAGNTIYF. The DNA for the CDR3 is TGTGCCAGCAGTTACTCACAGGGGGCTGGAAACACCATATATTTT.

The genes are TRBV12-3 or TRBV12-4 and TRBJ2-1; D possibly corresponds to TRBD2 (5 bases). V shed 5 bases and J shed 9 bases, with 11 bases lying between them. The CDR3 sequence is 12 residues long. The chain's CDR3 is CASSDHGIEQFF. CDR3 coding DNA: TGTGCCAGCAGTGACCACGGGATTGAGCAGTTCTTC.

This chain uses TRBV9 with TRBJ2-1; 8 nucleotides align to TRBD1. Unmatched junction bases numbered 10, after V lost 1 base and J lost 7 bases. CDR3 length equals 16 residues. Germline V lookup: CDR1 SGDLS, CDR2 YYNGEE. CDR3 in amino acids: CASSVRSGGLKNEQFF. CDR3 coding DNA: TGTGCCAGCAGCGTAAGGTCAGGGGGCCTGAAGAATGAGCAGTTCTTC.

This clone has only one observation. This chain joins TRBV4-1 and TRBJ2-1; 7 bases align to TRBD2. The CDR3 totals 18 residues. Germline V gene sequence: CDR1 MGHRA, CDR2 YSYEKL. The J segment lost 8 bases and the V segment lost 2 bases, leaving 18 bases of the junction unmatched. This chain's CDR3 is CASSQLTSWTRSLYEQFF. CDR3 coding DNA: TGCGCCAGCAGCCAACTAACCTCCTGGACTAGAAGTCTGTATGAGCAGTTCTTC.

The chain uses TRBV10-2 and TRBJ2-1; 12 bases line up with TRBD2. Germline CDR1 and CDR2: WSHSY and SAAADI. This CDR3 spans 15 amino acids. The junction had 11 bases not matched to a gene; V was cut back by 8 bases and J by 9 bases. CDR3 bases: TGCGCCAGCTGCCTAGCGGGGGGGCCCAGGGGTGAGCAGTTCTTC. Its protein is CASCLAGGPRGEQFF.

The chain links TRBV29-1 to TRBJ2-1, with 10 bases matching TRBD2. The CDR3 has 13 amino acids. Trimming took 7 bases from V and 6 from J; bases not matched to a gene: 6. The germline CDR1 and CDR2 sequences are SQVTM and ANQGSEA. The CDR3 region has the DNA TGCAGCGGGACCAGCGGGAGGGGCAATGAGCAGTTCTTC. Amino acid sequence: CSGTSGRGNEQFF.

The chain has TRBV27 and TRBJ2-5, with 9 nucleotides matching TRBD2. The J segment lost 1 base and the V segment lost 3 bases, leaving 6 bases of the junction unmatched. Looked up from germline, CDR1 is MNHEY and CDR2 is SMNVEV (reference sequence). The CDR3 is 16 residues long. CDR3: CASSFTSGSTQETQYF. The CDR3 nucleotides are TGTGCCAGCAGTTTTACTAGCGGGTCAACCCAAGAGACCCAGTACTTC.

The chain uses TRBV5-1 and TRBJ2-2, with D possibly being TRBD1 (5 bases). Germline V lookup: CDR1 SGHRS, CDR2 YFSETQ. Trimming shortened V by 6 bases and J by 1 base, and 13 bases separated the two germline ends. The CDR3 has 15 amino acids. The CDR3 loop reads CASMPGHLNTGELFF. CDR3 coding DNA: TGCGCCAGCATGCCAGGACATTTGAACACCGGGGAGCTGTTTTTT. Drawing the rest from reference TRBV5-1 and TRBJ2-2, the complete variable domain is KAGVTQTPRYLIKTRGQQVTLSCSPISGHRSVSWYQQTPGQGLQFLFEYFSETQRNKGNFPGRFSGRQFSNSRSEMNVSTLELGDSALYLCASMPGHLNTGELFFGEGSRLTVL.

This clone was seen once. The V gene is TRBV29-1, the J gene TRBJ2-5; possibly TRBD1 for D (5 bases). CDR3 length: 12 residues. Germline V gene data show CDR1 as SQVTM and CDR2 as ANQGSEA. Trimming pared 3 bases from V and 4 bases from J, leaving 9 bases between. CDR3 residues: CSVETAGETQYF. Here the CDR3 DNA reads TGCAGCGTTGAGACAGCTGGAGAGACCCAGTACTTC.

The CDR3 region is CATSRDLNTQGTNEQFF. CDR3 DNA: TGTGCCACCAGCAGAGACCTCAATACCCAGGGAACCAATGAGCAGTTCTTC. The rearrangement links TRBV15 to TRBJ2-1; D may be TRBD1 (5 bases). The CDR3 spans 17 residues. V was cut by 0 bases and J by 6 bases, with 18 bases left in between. The germline gives CDR1 LNHNV, CDR2 YYDKDF (reference sequence).

This clone was recorded only once. The genes are TRBV29-1 and TRBJ2-5, with D tentatively TRBD1 (6 bases). Trimming shortened V by 3 bases and J by 7 bases, and 12 bases separated the two germline ends. Germline values: CDR1 SQVTM, CDR2 ANQGSEA. CDR3 length equals 12 residues. The CDR3 DNA is TGCAGCGTTGAGACAGGTTTCTGGACCCAGTACTTC. It encodes CSVETGFWTQYF.

J is TRBJ2-7 and V is TRBV30, with D possibly matching TRBD2 (5 bases). The CDR3 spans 14 residues. V was pared by 0 bases and J by 0 bases, with 9 bases between. Germline V gene sequence: CDR1 GTSNPN, CDR2 SVGIG (reference sequence). CDR3 region: CAWSVGEYSYEQYF. In nucleotides, the CDR3 is TGTGCCTGGAGTGTCGGGGAATACTCCTACGAGCAGTACTTC.

V is TRBV6-5 and J is TRBJ2-7; D ambiguous. The CDR3 has 15 residues. CDR1 MNHEY and CDR2 SVGAGI come from the germline V gene. Trimming left V 0 bases short and J 0 bases short, with 9 bases between. CDR3 in DNA: TGTGCCAGCAGTTACTCGGCACAGAGCTCCTACGAGCAGTACTTC. Protein product: CASSYSAQSSYEQYF.

The chain recombines TRBV3-1 (or the pseudogene TRBV3-2) with TRBJ1-1; 7 nucleotides agree with TRBD1. There are 15 residues in the CDR3. Losses at the gene ends were 3 bases for V and 0 bases for J; bases not matched to a gene: 4. Germline V gives CDR1 LGHDT, CDR2 YNNKEL (reference sequence). CDR3 in amino acids: CASSQRGQVNTEAFF. In DNA form, the CDR3 reads TGTGCCAGCAGCCAGCGAGGACAGGTGAACACTGAAGCTTTCTTT.

The rearrangement links TRBV11-2 to TRBJ2-3; 7 nucleotides agree with TRBD1. The J segment lost 4 bases and the V segment lost 5 bases, leaving 21 bases of the junction unmatched. There are 19 residues in the CDR3. Germline V CDR1 and CDR2: SGHAT, FQNNGV. Written as DNA, the CDR3 is TGTGCCAGCAGCCTACGTCCCTTCCCCGACAGGGTCGAGGCAGATACGCAGTATTTT. Translation gives CASSLRPFPDRVEADTQYF. The complete variable domain, with remaining parts taken from reference TRBV11-2 and TRBJ2-3, reads EAGVAQSPRYKIIEKRQSVAFWCNPISGHATLYWYQQILGQGPKLLIQFQNNGVVDDSQLPKDRFSAERLKGVDSTLKIQPAKLEDSAVYLCASSLRPFPDRVEADTQYFGPGTRLTVL.

The chain is built from TRBV9 and TRBJ1-6, with 10 nucleotides matching TRBD1. The CDR3 contains 14 residues. With 7 bases clipped from V and 9 bases from J, the junction kept 7 bases outside the gene matches. The germline V gene encodes CDR1 SGDLS and CDR2 YYNGEE. Here the CDR3 reads CASSTGTGVSPLHF. CDR3 nucleotide sequence: TGTGCCAGCTCGACCGGGACAGGGGTTTCACCCCTCCACTTT.

This chain joins TRBV12-3 or TRBV12-4 and TRBJ1-5, with a weak D call TRBD1 (5 bases). The V end was cut by 0 bases, the J end by 7 bases, with 7 bases between. CDR3 size: 13 residues. CDR3 amino acids: CASSLAQGQPQHF. The CDR3, as DNA: TGTGCCAGCAGTTTAGCCCAGGGACAGCCCCAGCATTTT.

The chain employs TRBV27 and TRBJ2-1; weak D call: TRBD1 (6 bases). Trimming stripped 7 bases from V and 8 bases from J, with 15 bases between. The germline V gene encodes CDR1 MNHEY and CDR2 SMNVEV (reference sequence). The length of the CDR3 is 13 residues. The CDR3 reads CASTSYAGDEQFF. CDR3 in DNA: TGTGCCAGCACTTCATATGCAGGGGATGAGCAGTTCTTC.